Here is one T cell receptor beta chain with its context. Its antigen target is currently unknown. Nothing much larger sits one base from this clone, and base qualities are not available. The trim is 8 bases for V and 7 bases for J, with a gap of 17 bases between the germline ends. The CDR3 spans 13 residues, from the cysteine through the phenylalanine. Of all the DNA, just the CDR3 is kept, 39 bases in frame from base 1. CDR1 and CDR2 (MDHEN, SYDVKM) derive from the germline V gene. The study was a case-control design nested within a healthcare worker cohort in London, UK, with weekly nasopharyngeal swab PCR tests and blood sampling. Healthcare workers were recruited during the week of the UK lockdown, between 23 and 31 March 2020, and followed weekly for up to roughly 15 weeks. Library prep was done by 5' RACE. This sample was sequenced with a NextSeq 500. In the TCR library protocol, unique molecular identifiers were attached to individual cDNA molecules to correct for PCR bias and sequencing error. TCR alpha and beta chains were both sequenced, and the abundances of alpha and beta sequences in each sample were closely correlated with each other. As for the authors' bioinformatics: Decombinator V4 was used to annotate the V gene, J gene and CDR3 of the TCR sequences. Expanded TCRs were defined as changing significantly between any two time points under a Poisson model with p below 0.0001. TCR abundances were normalised to the total number of TCRs sequenced per sample and were expressed as counts per million. MAIT TCRs were defined by TRAV1-2 paired with TRAJ12, TRAJ20 or TRAJ33, and iNKT TCRs by TRAV10 paired with TRAJ18. VDJdb, accessed on 1 November 2021, was searched for TCRs annotated for CMV, EBV and SARS-CoV-2, and TCRs annotated for more than one antigen were excluded. TCRdb itself trimmed the public reads at Q25 with fastp, ran MiXCR and retained productive beta chains. Rows with a matching CDR3 protein are joined into one entry that keeps the most common DNA and genes. TCRdb assigned the V and J calls; the authors' analysis was not used. The sample data list tens of thousands of distinct CDR3 sequences, and about 13% of these were observed just once. The ten largest clones represent 1.1% of the sample.

This entry belongs to a study of early T cells in non-severe SARS-CoV-2 infection (TCRdb year 2021). Describing the broader study: TCR sequencing used bulk RNA from unsorted whole blood, so alpha and beta chains could not be paired.

Broad study findings and their caveats: Matching against VDJdb was skewed toward anti-spike CD8 responses, likely underestimated virus-specific expansions, and missed private and CD4 specificities.

The V and J segments used are TRBV28 and TRBJ1-2; TRBD1 is perhaps the D gene, given 5 matching bases. The origin of this receptor is an adult who was a healthcare worker with PCR-confirmed SARS-CoV-2 infection or an uninfected control (not recorded which). Sequencing input: whole blood. The CDR3 reads CASAFDRRLGYTF. The DNA sequence is given as TGTGCCAGCGCCTTCGACAGAAGGCTTGGCTACACCTTC.